One T cell receptor (beta chain) is described in this entry. The antigen is not known. The data were taken from a study of tumor-infiltrating lymphocytes in primary liver carcinoma. Broader study findings: Tumor specimens were characterized by a significantly higher top-250-clone fraction than blood (p = 0.039).

Starting material for RNA and DNA co-extraction consisted of about 17-30 mg of unsorted bulk tissue. Germline CDR1 is MGHDK and CDR2 is SYGVNS. The CDR3 is 14 residues long. The V end lost 11 bases, the J end lost 3 bases, and 19 bases lay between the germline ends. A primer in the constant region served to generate TCR beta cDNA from 500 ng of total RNA. Generation of the TCR beta libraries relied on three nested multiplex PCR rounds using slightly modified ARM-PCR. Amplification in the first two PCR rounds was performed using TRBV1-TRBV30 forward primers and a C-beta reverse primer for 10 cycles each. TCRdb called the multiplex PCR reads again in MiXCR, with one record for every CDR3 protein. Of about 92,000 distinct CDR3 sequences listed, approximately 72% are singletons.

The source is a man between 35 and 55 years old with primary liver carcinoma and hepatitis B virus infection. Sequencing input: tumor-adjacent normal liver tissue. The chain joins TRBV25-1 to TRBJ2-5, with a weak D call TRBD2 (6 bases). CDR3 sequence (DNA): TGTGCCGCCTCCCGGCGGGGTGGGGAAGAGACCCAGTACTTC. It encodes CAASRRGGEETQYF.